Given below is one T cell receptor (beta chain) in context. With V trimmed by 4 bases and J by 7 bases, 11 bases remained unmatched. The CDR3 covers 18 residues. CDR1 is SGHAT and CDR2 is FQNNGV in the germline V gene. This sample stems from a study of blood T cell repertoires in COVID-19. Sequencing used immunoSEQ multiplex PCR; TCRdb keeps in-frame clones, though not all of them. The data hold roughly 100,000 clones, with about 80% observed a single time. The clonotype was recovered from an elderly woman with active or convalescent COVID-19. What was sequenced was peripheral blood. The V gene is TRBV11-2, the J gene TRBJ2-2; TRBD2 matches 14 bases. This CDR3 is CASSSRRLAGGPGGELFF. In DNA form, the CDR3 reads TGTGCCAGCAGCTCTAGAAGACTAGCGGGAGGGCCCGGCGGGGAGCTGTTTTTT.